The source of this T cell receptor (beta chain) is a study of Ad26.COV2.S vaccination and SARS-CoV-2 variants. Study at large: Into the muscle, Ad26.COV2.S was dosed once or twice, 56 days apart. Study-wide results and caveats: An underestimation of total T cell responses may have resulted from the TCR breadth and depth analyses. Placebo recipients had lower spike-specific TCR breadth than vaccine recipients.

Method: immunoSEQ multiplex PCR; TCRdb's copy keeps in-frame clones and lacks some. Of about 480,000 clones listed, around 90% are singletons. Treatment indicated: approximately 18 received Ad26.COV2.S at low or high dose, single or two shots; about five received placebo; per-sample allocation not given. Sample collection was performed on day 63 after the first vaccine or placebo injection. This clone has a single count. Its target is unknown. Looked up from germline, CDR1 is LNHDA and CDR2 is SQIVND (reference sequence). The CDR3 is made up of 13 amino acids. Trimming took 10 bases from V and 5 from J, leaving 17 bases between them.

The sample here was peripheral blood, taken in a trial of Ad26.COV2.S vaccine versus placebo. The sequence came from a person aged 18-65 years who received the Ad26.COV2.S COVID-19 vaccine or a placebo. The chain joins TRBV19 to TRBJ2-5; D is unclear. The CDR3 region is CATQLLGSETQYF. CDR3 nucleotide sequence: TGTGCCACCCAGCTGTTGGGTTCGGAGACCCAGTACTTC.